These 19 T cell receptor beta chains share one sample of origin, sequenced in a study of blood T cell repertoires in COVID-19. Sequencing was performed with immunoSEQ multiplex PCR; in TCRdb, only in-frame clones are kept and a portion is missing. The table shows 170,000 or so clones, with approximately 86% occurring only once. What was sequenced was peripheral blood. The receptor source for this set is a man over 45 with active or convalescent COVID-19.

The chain couples TRBV6-5 to TRBJ2-2; TRBD1 matches 11 bases. The V segment lost 1 base and the J segment 5 bases; nucleotides outside the gene matches: 3. The CDR3 is 16 amino acids. The germline V gene encodes CDR1 MNHEY and CDR2 SVGAGI. CDR3 nucleotides: TGTGCCAGCAGTTACTTCCGGGACAGGGGGACCGGGGAGCTGTTTTTT. Translated: CASSYFRDRGTGELFF.

This clone came up a few times. The V gene is TRBV6-5, the J gene TRBJ1-2; TRBD1 aligns across 9 bases. V lost 8 bases and J lost 4; bases outside the gene matches: 5. This CDR3 contains 13 residues. CDR1 is MNHEY and CDR2 is SVGAGI in the germline V gene. The CDR3 DNA reads TGTGCCAGCTTTGGACAGGGGACCTATGGCTACACCTTC. It codes for CASFGQGTYGYTF.

A remark on this clone: Other DNA variants within this sample encode the same CDR3. The gene calls are TRBV5-1 and TRBJ2-5, with D perhaps matching TRBD2 (7 bases). Trimming stripped 5 bases from V and 2 bases from J, with 10 bases between. From germline, CDR1 is SGHRS and CDR2 YFSETQ. The CDR3 totals 13 residues. CDR3 coding DNA: TGCGCCAGCAGAAGGGGGGGTCAAGAGACCCAGTACTTC. Residues: CASRRGGQETQYF.

J is TRBJ2-3 and V is TRBV24-1; 9 bases line up with TRBD2. With V trimmed by 3 bases and J by 1 base, 1 base remained unmatched. The CDR3 has 15 amino acids. The V gene's germline CDR1 is KGHDR and CDR2 SFDVKD. The CDR3 bases are TGTGCCACCAGTGATAGCGGGAGGCGCACAGATACGCAGTATTTT. Translating gives CATSDSGRRTDTQYF.

About this clone itself: Lacking the conserved final phenylalanine or tryptophan, this CDR3 likely reflects a read error. It is unclear where the CDR3 begins or ends on the DNA, so no DNA is shown, and the CDR3 is as TCRdb lists it. The V and J genes are TRBV11-2 and TRBJ1-5; TRBD1 was called by the table and not checked on the DNA. The CDR3 numbers 10 amino acids, ends counted. Germline assignment: CDR1 SGHAT and CDR2 FQNNGV. CDR3 region: CASSLDRGQR.

The V and J genes are TRBV7-9 and TRBJ1-2; 9 nucleotides align to TRBD1. V lost 2 bases to trimming and J lost 8 bases; unmatched junction nucleotides: 3. The CDR3 is 13 amino acids. CDR1 and CDR2 (germline): SEHNR, FQNEAQ (reference sequence). Here the CDR3 DNA reads TGTGCCAGCAGCTTAAACAGGGGGCTCGGCTACACCTTC. Its protein product is CASSLNRGLGYTF. Full variable domain (outside the CDR3, taken from reference TRBV7-9 and TRBJ1-2): DTGVSQNPRHKITKRGQNVTFRCDPISEHNRLYWYRQTLGQGPEFLTYFQNEAQLEKSRLLSDRFSAERPKGSFSTLEIQRTEQGDSAMYLCASSLNRGLGYTFGSGTRLTVV.

This chain's CDR3 is CASSSGGGTEAFF. CDR3 DNA: TGCGCCAGCAGCAGCGGGGGAGGGACTGAAGCTTTCTTT. The chain is built from TRBV5-1 and TRBJ1-1; D might be TRBD1 (5 bases). Germline assignment: CDR1 SGHRS and CDR2 YFSETQ. The CDR3 runs to 13 residues. The V and J ends lost 4 bases and 5 bases respectively, with 12 bases between them.

This clone was seen a single time. V usage is TRBV27 and J usage is TRBJ2-1, with D possibly TRBD2 on 5 matching bases. CDR1 and CDR2 (germline): MNHEY, SMNVEV (reference sequence). The CDR3 consists of 12 residues. Trimming shortened V by 5 bases and J by 6 bases, and 8 bases separated the two germline ends. The CDR3 DNA reads TGTGCCAGCAGTCCACTAGGCAATGAGCAGTTCTTC. As protein: CASSPLGNEQFF.

The CDR3 spells CASSVRGTQYF. The CDR3 nucleotides are TGTGCCAGCAGTGTCCGGGGGACCCAGTACTTC. The rearrangement uses TRBV28 and TRBJ2-5; D might be TRBD2 (5 bases). Trimming took 5 bases from V and 7 from J, leaving 8 bases between them. CDR3 size: 11 residues. From germline, CDR1 is MDHEN and CDR2 SYDVKM.

V usage is TRBV5-1 and J usage is TRBJ2-5; 8 bases align to TRBD2. Germline-derived CDR1 and CDR2 are SGHRS and YFSETQ. J lost 2 bases, V lost 4 bases, and 7 bases had no gene match. The CDR3 totals 15 residues. CDR3 amino acids: CASSPGGGSQETQYF. DNA of the CDR3: TGCGCCAGCAGCCCTGGCGGGGGGTCTCAAGAGACCCAGTACTTC.

The J gene is TRBJ2-7, the V gene TRBV18; possibly TRBD1 for D (6 bases). Trimming took 0 bases from V and 8 from J, leaving 23 bases between them. The CDR3 spans 17 residues. Germline V gene lookup returns CDR1 KGHSH and CDR2 LQKENI. The CDR3 region is CASSPPPSTGSSGKQYF. The CDR3, as DNA: TGTGCCAGCTCACCACCACCGTCGACAGGCTCTTCGGGTAAGCAGTACTTC.

V is TRBV12-3 or TRBV12-4 and J is TRBJ1-1; 7 bases agree with TRBD1. This CDR3 region has 13 residues. After removal of 8 bases from V and 0 bases from J, the junction contained 3 bases not matched to a gene. CDR3 sequence reads: CASADRLNTEAFF. CDR3 DNA: TGTGCCAGCGCGGACAGGTTGAACACTGAAGCTTTCTTT.

This chain joins TRBV5-1 and TRBJ2-2; 9 bases map to TRBD2. Germline CDR1 SGHRS, CDR2 YFSETQ. The CDR3 loop spans 16 amino acids. The trim removed 4 bases at V and 1 base at J, leaving 5 bases unmatched. CDR3 region: CASSGASGVNTGELFF. CDR3 sequence (DNA): TGCGCCAGCAGCGGCGCTAGCGGGGTGAACACCGGGGAGCTGTTTTTT.

This chain joins TRBV4-1 and TRBJ2-7; 9 bases map to TRBD2. The CDR3 spans 15 residues. From germline, CDR1 is MGHRA and CDR2 YSYEKL. With V trimmed by 0 bases and J by 4 bases, 4 bases remained unmatched. In DNA form, the CDR3 reads TGCGCCAGCAGCCAAGAGGGTACTAGCGGGTACGAGCAGTACTTC. Translating it yields CASSQEGTSGYEQYF.

The chain recombines TRBV3-1 (or the pseudogene TRBV3-2) with TRBJ2-1; 10 nucleotides agree with TRBD1. V was clipped by 0 bases and J by 6 bases; unmatched bases: 8. The CDR3 has 17 residues. Germline CDR1 is LGHDT and CDR2 is YNNKEL (reference sequence). The CDR3 region is CASSQDHRTGGFNEQFF. The DNA for the CDR3 is TGTGCCAGCAGCCAAGATCACCGGACAGGGGGTTTCAATGAGCAGTTCTTC.

This rearrangement joins TRBV7-9 to TRBJ2-7, with 10 bases that match TRBD1. The CDR3 consists of 14 residues. CDR1 SEHNR and CDR2 FQNEAQ come from the germline V gene (reference sequence). J was trimmed by 7 bases and V by 1 base; bases with no gene match: 4. For the CDR3, the DNA is TGTGCCAGCAGCTTAGGACAGGGGGCGGAGGAGCAGTACTTC. It yields the protein CASSLGQGAEEQYF.

The chain employs TRBV13 and TRBJ2-1, with a possible D match to TRBD2 (5 bases). Germline assignment: CDR1 PRHDT and CDR2 FYEKMQ (reference sequence). The V and J ends lost 4 bases and 12 bases respectively, with 19 bases between them. The CDR3 has 14 residues. CDR3 protein: CASSSRREQWGQFF. CDR3 bases: TGTGCCAGCAGCTCCCGCCGGGAACAGTGGGGGCAGTTCTTC.

This clone was detected only a few times. This chain uses TRBV6-5 with TRBJ2-2, with 10 bases identical to TRBD2. Trimming took 4 bases from V and 0 from J; bases not matched to a gene: 2. This CDR3 contains 16 residues. Germline V gene lookup returns CDR1 MNHEY and CDR2 SVGAGI. CDR3 protein: CASSFSGGTNTGELFF. The DNA of the CDR3 is TGTGCCAGCAGTTTTAGCGGGGGGACGAACACCGGGGAGCTGTTTTTT.

The chain links TRBV9 to TRBJ2-7; 7 nucleotides line up with TRBD1. V lost 2 bases to trimming and J lost 0 bases; unmatched junction nucleotides: 8. The germline gives CDR1 SGDLS, CDR2 YYNGEE. This CDR3 region has 16 residues. The CDR3 spells CASSVSPGTDSYEQYF. CDR3 nucleotides: TGTGCCAGCAGCGTGAGTCCCGGGACAGACTCCTACGAGCAGTACTTC.